A selection of T cell receptor beta chains follows, all from one sample in a study of vaccination effects on CD4 cells after COVID-19. Data came from immunoSEQ multiplex PCR; TCRdb stores just in-frame clones and leaves some out. The sample shows roughly 30,000 clones, under 80% of them seen only once. What these receptors recognize is not known. The sample here was CD4+ T cells from PBMCs cultured with a peptide pool, taken before COVID-19 vaccination. Receptors originate from a human donor who had a prior SARS-CoV-2 infection. The CDR3 runs from the conserved cysteine through the conserved F or W. Rows may omit the clone size; those that give it use once, few, many or a size class.

NA TRBV7-3 14 CASSPGASTDTQYF
NA TRBV11-3 16 CASGHLGAGWADTQYF
NA TRBV19 13 CASSQRQHTEAFF
NA TRBV7-2 16 CASSLRRGTGANVLTF
NA TRBV2 14 CASTGGGTVYEQYF
NA TRBV6-1 14 CASKLRGRGDTQYF
NA TRBV13 13 CASSLGRGGEAFF
NA TRBV5-1 14 CASSSHVSTDTQYF
NA TRBV2 12 CASRGGRAGYTF
NA TRBV5-1 14 CASSLDTGDEKLFF
NA TRBV7-9 13 CASIAVGGETQYF
NA TRBV5-6 15 CASSPPLRHTDTQYF
NA TRBV12-5 14 CASGQGTDDQPQHF
NA TRBV6-6 15 CASSSDRGGRETQYF
NA TRBV5-6 13 CASSRDRVSEAFF
NA TRBV7-2 15 CASSLGRTLNTEAFF
NA TRBV2 13 CASSRDRETEAFF
once TRBV4-1 16 CASSRLQTGDTGELFF
NA TRBV2 13 CASSSFEATVNTF
NA TRBV4-1 18 CASSQDNAIGTPQETQYF
NA TRBV7-2 12 CASSWGGNEQFF
few TRBV29-1 17 CSVGKGTSGTVGGEQYF
once TRBV5-1 14 CASSRSGGTDTQYF
few TRBV30 13 CAWSRRVHEKLFF
few TRBV7-9 14 CASSLQARNNEQFF
once TRBV6-5 16 CASSYPRGGYFYEQYF
NA TRBV21-1 15 CASSRRNSAGETQYF
few TRBV5-1 15 CASSGGGVRNSPLHF
NA TRBV5-4 15 CASREGLDSYNEQFF
few TRBV5-1 16 CASSLGGTGVGNEQFF
few TRBV6-5 15 CASSYSTGNRETQYF
NA TRBV3-1/TRBV3-2 12 CASSLGDRGYTF
NA TRBV7-2 14 CASSLVQGAYEQYF
NA TRBV4-1 15 CASSQVETGHYGYTF
NA TRBV11-3 15 CASITGRGLVSPLHF
NA TRBV7-3 13 CASSPGFPGELFF
NA TRBV6-6 15 CASSYPGQGNYEQYF
NA TRBV4-2 15 CASSQDYRSSYEQYF
few TRBV5-1 14 CASSLVGLERTQYF
NA TRBV11-3 14 CASSLNQAKNIQYF
NA TRBV9 16 CASSVALQGGTGELFF
NA TRBV9 14 CASSVSSGDQPQHF
NA TRBV6-5 14 CASSYSRTGYEQYF
NA TRBV2 14 CASARGGSYNEQFF
NA TRBV7-3 17 CASSLGGAGGYTGELFF
NA TRBV27 15 CASSLWEEGPDTQYF
NA TRBV9 11 CARDRNTEAFF
NA TRBV5-1 13 CASSGQPNQPQHF
NA TRBV27 13 CASIGPRSGELFF
NA TRBV19 15 CASSLMGTGSNEQFF
NA TRBV7-3 16 CASSPGAGGPYNEQFF
NA TRBV4-3 19 CASSQDGPGTLSSGNTIYF
NA TRBV2 17 CASGLTEGRSSYNEQFF
NA TRBV7-8 15 CASSLPVAGKGEQYF